This T cell receptor beta chain was profiled in a study of Graves' ophthalmopathy and Graves' hyperthyroidism. Losses at the gene ends were 6 bases for V and 4 bases for J; bases not matched to a gene: 0. Germline V gene lookup returns CDR1 ENHRY and CDR2 SYGVKD. There are 12 residues in the CDR3. The authors amplified TCR beta CDR3 regions from RNA transcripts. The library came from an HTBI-primed first-round RT-PCR and a second-round multiplex PCR. MiXCR, run by TCRdb on the multiplex PCR reads, gives a single entry per CDR3 protein. This table holds about 700,000 distinct CDR3 sequences, around 40% found once. Overall study findings and caveats: Clonotypes were expanded in thyroid at above 0.001 frequency, and most also appeared in blood.

A duration under 3 months, NOSPECS ≥4, CAS ≥3 and moderate-to-severe activity characterized the donors with ophthalmopathy. Patients were left out if they had other autoimmune diseases, uncontrolled infections, pregnancy or lactation. Orbital computed tomography, thyroid ultrasound, TRAb, serum thyroxine and clinical symptoms formed the basis of diagnosis. Comments on this clonotype: Its antigen is not identified.

This TCR came from an adult man with Graves' ophthalmopathy. J is TRBJ1-1 and V is TRBV10-3, with TRBD1 matching over 9 bases. Sample: peripheral blood. The CDR3 coding sequence is TGTGCCATCAGGACAGGGGGCACTGAAGCTTTCTTT. Translation gives CAIRTGGTEAFF.